One and the same sample provided the 2 T cell receptor beta chains below, sequenced in a study of blood T cell repertoires in COVID-19. The repertoire was sequenced with immunoSEQ multiplex PCR; TCRdb's copy has only in-frame clones and lacks some. The data contain around 200,000 clones, about nine tenths of them singletons. The sample consisted of PBMCs or T cells enriched from blood (not recorded which). The receptors were sampled from a woman younger than 45 who had recovered from COVID-19.

A few counts support this clone. CDR3 loop: CASSPGGDPYNSPLHF. The CDR3 DNA reads TGTGCCAGCAGCCCGGGGGGGGACCCCTATAATTCACCCCTCCACTTT. V is TRBV3-1 (or the pseudogene TRBV3-2) and J is TRBJ1-6; possibly TRBD1 for D (5 bases). The CDR3 runs 16 residues. V was clipped by 4 bases and J by 2 bases, with 12 bases between them. Germline CDR1 and CDR2: LGHDT and YNNKEL (reference sequence).

The chain couples TRBV5-1 to TRBJ1-2, with 9 nucleotides matching TRBD1. The CDR3 is 14 residues long. V gave up 4 bases and J gave up 4 bases; unmatched junction bases: 5. Germline CDR1 SGHRS, CDR2 YFSETQ. DNA of the CDR3: TGCGCCAGCAGCGGTACAGGGGGCCCCTATGGCTACACCTTC. Translating gives CASSGTGGPYGYTF. Together with reference TRBV5-1 and TRBJ1-2, the CDR3 gives the full variable domain: KAGVTQTPRYLIKTRGQQVTLSCSPISGHRSVSWYQQTPGQGLQFLFEYFSETQRNKGNFPGRFSGRQFSNSRSEMNVSTLELGDSALYLCASSGTGGPYGYTFGSGTRLTVV.